Listed below are T cell receptor beta chains from one sample, sequenced in a study of blood T cell repertoires in COVID-19. Here immunoSEQ multiplex PCR was the method, and the copy in TCRdb shows in-frame clones only, minus some. The sample has roughly 240,000 clones, 86% seen once; the top ten hold about 1.6%. The sample was peripheral blood. Receptors were obtained from a woman aged 55-70 years who had recovered from COVID-19. The CDR3 runs from the conserved cysteine through the conserved F or W. D genes are given only for firm matches. The size entry is marked missing in some rows and otherwise reads once, few, many or a size class.

TRBV27	once	-	TRBJ1-1	TGTGCCAGCAAGACAGGTGCTACTGAAGCTTTCTTT	CASKTGATEAFF
TRBV7-3	-	-	TRBJ2-1	TGTGCCAGCAGCTTCACTCGGGGGGCCTATGAGCAGTTCTTC	CASSFTRGAYEQFF
TRBV18	-	TRBD1	TRBJ1-1	TGTGCCAGCTTCCCACGAACAGGGGACACTGAAGCTTTCTTT	CASFPRTGDTEAFF
TRBV3-1/TRBV3-2	-	-	TRBJ1-2	TGTGCCAGCAGCCAAGAGCCTATTGACTATGGCTACACCTTC	CASSQEPIDYGYTF
TRBV3-1/TRBV3-2	-	-	TRBJ1-4	TGTGCCAGCAGCCTTCAGGGGGAAAAACTGTTTTTT	CASSLQGEKLFF
TRBV27	-	TRBD1	TRBJ1-3	TGTGCCAGCAGTAGCTATACCGGGACAGGGACCTCTGGAAACACCATATATTTT	CASSSYTGTGTSGNTIYF
TRBV11-2	-	TRBD2	TRBJ2-2	TGTGCCAGCAGGGGACTAGCGGGGGGATCTACCGGGGAGCTGTTTTTT	CASRGLAGGSTGELFF
TRBV5-1	-	TRBD1	TRBJ1-5	TGCGCCAGCAGGGAGGACAGGAGCAATCAGCCCCAGCATTTT	CASREDRSNQPQHF
TRBV25-1	-	TRBD1	TRBJ2-2	TGTGCCAGCAGTGGGAGACAGGGGGACACCGGGGAGCTGTTTTTT	CASSGRQGDTGELFF
TRBV3-1/TRBV3-2	-	TRBD1	TRBJ2-7	TGTGCCAGCAGCCAAAAGGGACAGGGGTCCTACGAGCAGTACTTC	CASSQKGQGSYEQYF
TRBV4-2	-	TRBD2	TRBJ2-1	TGTGCCAGCAGCCAAGATTTACTAGCGGGGTACAATGAGCAGTTCTTC	CASSQDLLAGYNEQFF
TRBV7-2	once	-	TRBJ1-5	TGTGCCAGCAGCCTCCAGTCGGGGAATCAGCCCCAGCATTTT	CASSLQSGNQPQHF
TRBV27	-	TRBD1	TRBJ1-5	TGTGCCAGCAGTCGGGACAGGGGCTACAATCAGCCCCAGCATTTT	CASSRDRGYNQPQHF
TRBV3-1/TRBV3-2	-	-	TRBJ1-6	TGTGCCAGCAGCCAAGCGGTAAATTCACCCCTCCACTTT	CASSQAVNSPLHF
TRBV5-1	-	TRBD1	TRBJ1-2	TGCGCCAGCAGCTTGGTTGGCGGGCAGGGGGGCGGCTACACCTTC	CASSLVGGQGGGYTF
TRBV19	-	-	TRBJ2-7	TGTGCCAGTAGTATTGCAGGGGGGACCTACGAGCAGTACTTC	CASSIAGGTYEQYF
TRBV7-2	-	TRBD2	TRBJ2-5	TGTGCCACCCTTAGCGGGGGGGCCGGACAAGAGACCCAGTACTTC	CATLSGGAGQETQYF
TRBV5-4	once	TRBD2	TRBJ2-1	TGTGCCAGCAGCGCGATAGCGGGGCCATACAATGAGCAGTTCTTC	CASSAIAGPYNEQFF
TRBV6-2/TRBV6-3	-	TRBD1	TRBJ2-5	TGTGCCAGCAGTTACCACTCCGGGACAGGGGAAGGGACCCAGTACTTC	CASSYHSGTGEGTQYF
TRBV19	once	TRBD1	TRBJ1-6	TGTGCCAGTACCCCGGACAGGCCCTCACCCCTCCACTTT	CASTPDRPSPLHF
TRBV10-3	-	TRBD1	TRBJ2-3	TGTGCCATCAGTGGTCCGGGACAGAGCACAGATACGCAGTATTTT	CAISGPGQSTDTQYF
TRBV28	-	-	TRBJ2-7	TGTGCCAGCACCACTTACCGGGAAACTGCCCAAGGAGGGGAGCAGTACTTC	CASTTYRETAQGGEQYF
TRBV20-1	-	-	TRBJ2-7	TGCAGTGCTCGGCTAGGGAGGGAGCAGTACTTC	CSARLGREQYF
TRBV18	-	-	TRBJ1-4	TGTGCCAGCTCACCACCGACAGACCCTAATGAAAAACTGTTTTTT	CASSPPTDPNEKLFF
TRBV5-1	few	TRBD1	TRBJ2-7	TGCGCCAGCAGCTTGGAAGTTTCCGGGACAGGGCCTTGGGAGCAGTACTTC	CASSLEVSGTGPWEQYF
TRBV6-5	few	-	TRBJ1-3	TGTGCCAGCGTCAAGGCAGGGAGGAATGGAAACACCATATATTTT	CASVKAGRNGNTIYF
TRBV28	-	-	TRBJ1-4	TGTGCCAGCAGTAAACAGGGTGTGGGTGAAAAACTGTTTTTT	CASSKQGVGEKLFF
TRBV5-6	-	-	TRBJ2-7	TGTGCCAGCACCCTTGGAACAGGCCCCGTGGGGGAGCAGTACTTC	CASTLGTGPVGEQYF
TRBV19	-	-	TRBJ2-1	TGTGCCAGTAGTTCCACAGGAGGGGGCCGAACCTACAATGAGCAGTTCTTC	CASSSTGGGRTYNEQFF
TRBV19	-	-	TRBJ2-6	TGTGCCAGTAGTATCGGAGTGGAACCTCTACGGGGGGCCAACGTCCTGACTTTC	CASSIGVEPLRGANVLTF
TRBV3-1/TRBV3-2	once	TRBD1	TRBJ2-7	TGTGCCAGCAGCCAGGGACAGGACCCAGCCTACGAGCAGTACTTC	CASSQGQDPAYEQYF
TRBV5-8	-	TRBD2	TRBJ2-7	TGTGCCAGCAGTAAGACCGGGACTAGCGGGGGGGGACGCTACGAGCAGTACTTC	CASSKTGTSGGGRYEQYF
TRBV2	-	-	TRBJ1-2	TGTGCCAGCACCCTAGAGGAGGAAGGCTACACCTTC	CASTLEEEGYTF
TRBV18	-	-	TRBJ1-3	TGTGCCAGCTCACCTTGGACAGACTCTGGAAACACCATATATTTT	CASSPWTDSGNTIYF
TRBV9	once	TRBD2	TRBJ2-1	TGTGCCAGCACCCTAGCGGGGGGGAGGGGTGAGCAGTTCTTC	CASTLAGGRGEQFF
TRBV5-4	-	TRBD1	TRBJ2-3	TGTGCCAGCAGCGCGGGCCCGAACAGGGGAGATACGCAGTATTTT	CASSAGPNRGDTQYF
TRBV28	once	-	TRBJ2-7	TGTGCCAGCACCTCTTCGCCAGGAACGAACTACGAGCAGTACTTC	CASTSSPGTNYEQYF
TRBV9	-	-	TRBJ2-7	TGTGCCAGCAGCGTAGCCGGGTGGCCTACCTACGAGCAGTACTTC	CASSVAGWPTYEQYF
TRBV5-4	-	TRBD1	TRBJ1-1	TGTGCCAGCAGCTTCGACAGGGGTAACACTGAAGCTTTCTTT	CASSFDRGNTEAFF
TRBV11-1	-	TRBD1	TRBJ2-1	TGTGCCAGCAGCATCCGGACAGGGAAGGGGCTCAATGAGCAGTTCTTC	CASSIRTGKGLNEQFF
TRBV9	-	-	TRBJ1-2	TGTGCCAGCAGCGTAGCCGGGGGTGGCTACACCTTC	CASSVAGGGYTF
TRBV9	-	-	TRBJ1-1	TGTGCCAGCAGCACCGGGACATTTAACACTGAAGCTTTCTTT	CASSTGTFNTEAFF
TRBV12-5	-	-	TRBJ1-2	TGTGCTAGTGGGTCCGGGGGTTATTATGGCTACACCTTC	CASGSGGYYGYTF
TRBV7-9	-	-	TRBJ1-2	TGTGCCAGCAGCCCATTAGTCGGTGAGGGCTACACCTTC	CASSPLVGEGYTF
TRBV7-8	-	TRBD2	TRBJ2-1	TGTGCCAGCAGCCTAGGACTAGCGGGGGCTTTTAATGAGCAGTTCTTC	CASSLGLAGAFNEQFF
TRBV7-9	once	-	TRBJ2-7	TGTGCCAGCAGCCCACGGAGGGGAGGCCACGAGCAGTACTTC	CASSPRRGGHEQYF
TRBV3-1/TRBV3-2	-	-	TRBJ1-1	TGTGCCAGCAGCCAGCAGGGGATGAACACTGAAGCTTTCTTT	CASSQQGMNTEAFF
TRBV7-9	-	TRBD1	TRBJ1-1	TGTGCCAGCATGCTGGACAGGGTCTCGCCTGAAGCTTTCTTT	CASMLDRVSPEAFF
TRBV19	-	TRBD1	TRBJ1-2	TGTGCCAGTAGTGGATACAGGGGGGGAAGCTATGGCTACACCTTC	CASSGYRGGSYGYTF
TRBV6-1	-	-	TRBJ1-1	TGTGCCAGCAGTGACGCCTCACGTGGGAGGGAAGCTTTCTTT	CASSDASRGREAFF
TRBV5-1	-	TRBD1	TRBJ2-7	TGCGCCAGCAGCTTACGACAGGGGGGCTACGAGCAGTACTTC	CASSLRQGGYEQYF
TRBV6-5	-	-	TRBJ2-2	TGTGCCAGCAGGACTCGGCCGAACACCGGGGAGCTGTTTTTT	CASRTRPNTGELFF
TRBV6-5	-	TRBD1	TRBJ2-1	TGTGCCAGCTCACGGGACAGGGTCGGTGAGCAGTTCTTC	CASSRDRVGEQFF